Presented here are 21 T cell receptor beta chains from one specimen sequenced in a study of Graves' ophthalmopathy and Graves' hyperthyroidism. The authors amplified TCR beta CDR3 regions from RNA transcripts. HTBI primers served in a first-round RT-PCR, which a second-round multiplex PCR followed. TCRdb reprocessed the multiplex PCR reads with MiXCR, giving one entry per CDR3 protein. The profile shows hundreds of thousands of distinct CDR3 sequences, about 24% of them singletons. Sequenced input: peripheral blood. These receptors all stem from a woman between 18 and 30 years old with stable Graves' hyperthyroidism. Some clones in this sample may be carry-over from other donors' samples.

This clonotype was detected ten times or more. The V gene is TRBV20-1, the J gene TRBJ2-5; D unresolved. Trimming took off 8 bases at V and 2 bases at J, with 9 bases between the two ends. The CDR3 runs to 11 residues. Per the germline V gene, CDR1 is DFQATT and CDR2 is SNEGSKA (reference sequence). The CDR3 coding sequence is TGCAGTCCAGAGCAACAAGAGACCCAGTACTTC. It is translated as CSPEQQETQYF.

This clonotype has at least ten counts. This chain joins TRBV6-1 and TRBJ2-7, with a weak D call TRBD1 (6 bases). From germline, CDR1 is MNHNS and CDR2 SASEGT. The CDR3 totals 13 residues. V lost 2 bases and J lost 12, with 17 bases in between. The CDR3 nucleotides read TGTGCCAGCAGTGAACAAGTGAGGACAGATTCGTACTTC. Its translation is CASSEQVRTDSYF.

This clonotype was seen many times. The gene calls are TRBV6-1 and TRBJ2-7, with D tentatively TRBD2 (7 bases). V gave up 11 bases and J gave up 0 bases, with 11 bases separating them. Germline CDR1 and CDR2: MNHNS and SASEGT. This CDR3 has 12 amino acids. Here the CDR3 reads CAAGDISYEQYF. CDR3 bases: TGTGCCGCGGGGGACATCTCCTACGAGCAGTACTTC.

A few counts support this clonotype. CDR3 nucleotides: TGTGCCAGCAGCCAAGAAGGGGAACTCTCCTATAATTCACCCCTCCACTTT. Protein: CASSQEGELSYNSPLHF. J is TRBJ1-6 and V is TRBV14, with a possible D match to TRBD1 (5 bases). Germline CDR1 and CDR2: SGHDN and FVKESK. The CDR3 length is 17 residues. V was clipped by 0 bases and J by 0 bases, with 9 bases between them.

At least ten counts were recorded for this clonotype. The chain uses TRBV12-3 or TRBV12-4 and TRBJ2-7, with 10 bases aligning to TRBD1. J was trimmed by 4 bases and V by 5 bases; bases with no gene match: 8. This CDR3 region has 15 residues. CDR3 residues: CASSARGQGLYEQYF. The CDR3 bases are TGTGCCAGCAGTGCTAGGGGACAGGGGTTGTACGAGCAGTACTTC.

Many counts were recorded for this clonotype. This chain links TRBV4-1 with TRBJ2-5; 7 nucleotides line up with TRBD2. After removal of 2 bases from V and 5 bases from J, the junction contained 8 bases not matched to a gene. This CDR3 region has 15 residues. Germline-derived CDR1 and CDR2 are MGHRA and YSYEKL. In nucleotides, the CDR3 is TGCGCCAGCAGCCAAAGGGAGGGAGGAGGGGAGACCCAGTACTTC. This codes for CASSQREGGGETQYF.

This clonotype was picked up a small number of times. CDR3 residues: CASSRDRANSGNTIYF. For the CDR3, the DNA is TGCGCCAGCAGCCGAGACAGGGCCAACTCTGGAAACACCATATATTTT. The chain is built from TRBV4-1 and TRBJ1-3; 7 bases fit TRBD1. Germline V CDR1 and CDR2: MGHRA, YSYEKL. This CDR3 contains 16 residues. The J segment lost 0 bases and the V segment lost 4 bases, leaving 6 bases of the junction unmatched.

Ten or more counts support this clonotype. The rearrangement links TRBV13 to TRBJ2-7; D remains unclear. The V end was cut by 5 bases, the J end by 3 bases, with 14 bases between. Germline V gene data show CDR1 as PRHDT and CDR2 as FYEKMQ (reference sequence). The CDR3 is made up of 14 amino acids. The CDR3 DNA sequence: TGTGCCAGCAGCGGAAGGGTGGATGGCTACGAGCAGTACTTC. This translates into CASSGRVDGYEQYF. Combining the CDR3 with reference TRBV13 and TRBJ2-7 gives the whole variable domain AAGVIQSPRHLIKEKRETATLKCYPIPRHDTVYWYQQGPGQDPQFLISFYEKMQSDKGSIPDRFSAQQFSDYHSELNMSSLELGDSALYFCASSGRVDGYEQYFGPGTRLTVT.

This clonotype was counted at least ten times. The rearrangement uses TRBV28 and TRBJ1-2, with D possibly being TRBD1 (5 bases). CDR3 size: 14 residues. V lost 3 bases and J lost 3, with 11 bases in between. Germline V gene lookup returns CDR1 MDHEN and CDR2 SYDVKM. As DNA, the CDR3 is TGTGCCAGCAGTTTGTCGGGGGTTGACTATGGCTACACCTTC. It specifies CASSLSGVDYGYTF.

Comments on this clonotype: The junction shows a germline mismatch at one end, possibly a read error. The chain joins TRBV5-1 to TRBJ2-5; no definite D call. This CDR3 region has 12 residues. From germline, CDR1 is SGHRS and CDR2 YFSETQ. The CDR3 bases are TGCGCCAGCAGCTTGTTACAAGAGACCCGGTACTTC. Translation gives CASSLLQETRYF.

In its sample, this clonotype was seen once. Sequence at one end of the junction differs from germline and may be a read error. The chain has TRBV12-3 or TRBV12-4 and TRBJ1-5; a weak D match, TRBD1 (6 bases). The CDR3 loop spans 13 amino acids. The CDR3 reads CASGLGGRQPQHF. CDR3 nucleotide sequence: TGTGCCAGCGGTTTAGGGGGGAGGCAGCCCCAGCATTTT.

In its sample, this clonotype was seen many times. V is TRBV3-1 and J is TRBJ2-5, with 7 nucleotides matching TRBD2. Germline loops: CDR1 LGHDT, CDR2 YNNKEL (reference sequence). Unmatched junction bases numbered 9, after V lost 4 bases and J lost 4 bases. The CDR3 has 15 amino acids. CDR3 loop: CASSLSGTPRETQYF. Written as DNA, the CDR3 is TGTGCCAGCAGCCTCAGCGGGACCCCCAGAGAGACCCAGTACTTC.

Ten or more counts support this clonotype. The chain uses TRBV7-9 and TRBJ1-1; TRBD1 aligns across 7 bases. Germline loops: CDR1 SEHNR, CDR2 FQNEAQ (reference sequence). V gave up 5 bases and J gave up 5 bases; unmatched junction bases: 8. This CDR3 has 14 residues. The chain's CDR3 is CASSTRQGLTEAFF. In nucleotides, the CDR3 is TGTGCCAGCAGCACGCGACAGGGATTAACTGAAGCTTTCTTT.

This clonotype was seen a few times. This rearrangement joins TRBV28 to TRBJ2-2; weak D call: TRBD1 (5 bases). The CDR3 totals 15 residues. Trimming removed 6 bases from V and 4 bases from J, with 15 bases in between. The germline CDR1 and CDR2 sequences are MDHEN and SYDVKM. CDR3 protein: CASSSPRVSTGELFF. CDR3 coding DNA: TGTGCCAGCAGCTCCCCCAGGGTCAGCACCGGGGAGCTGTTTTTT.

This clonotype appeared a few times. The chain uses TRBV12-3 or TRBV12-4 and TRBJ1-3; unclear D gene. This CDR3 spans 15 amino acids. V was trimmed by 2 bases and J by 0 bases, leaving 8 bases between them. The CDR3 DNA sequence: TGTGCCAGCAGTTTAACCGGGTCCTCTGGAAACACCATATATTTT. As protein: CASSLTGSSGNTIYF.

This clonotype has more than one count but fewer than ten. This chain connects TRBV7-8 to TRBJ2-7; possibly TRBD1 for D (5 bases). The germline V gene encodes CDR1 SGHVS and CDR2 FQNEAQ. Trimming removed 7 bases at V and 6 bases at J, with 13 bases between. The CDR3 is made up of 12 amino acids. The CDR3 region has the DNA TGTGCCAGCAATCCAGGGTTCGGCGAGCAGTACTTC. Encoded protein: CASNPGFGEQYF.

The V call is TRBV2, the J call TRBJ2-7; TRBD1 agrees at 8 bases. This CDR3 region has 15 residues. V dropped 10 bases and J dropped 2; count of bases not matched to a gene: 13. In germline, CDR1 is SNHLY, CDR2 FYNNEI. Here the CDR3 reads CATKPQGAATYEQYF. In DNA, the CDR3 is TGTGCCACCAAACCTCAGGGGGCGGCAACCTACGAGCAGTACTTC.

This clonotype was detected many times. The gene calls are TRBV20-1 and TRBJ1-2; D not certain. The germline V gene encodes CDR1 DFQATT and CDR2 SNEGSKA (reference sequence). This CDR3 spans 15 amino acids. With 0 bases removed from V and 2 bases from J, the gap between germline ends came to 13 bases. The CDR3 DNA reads TGCAGTGCTAGAGATCAGCGGCCGACCAACTATGGCTACACCTTC. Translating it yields CSARDQRPTNYGYTF.

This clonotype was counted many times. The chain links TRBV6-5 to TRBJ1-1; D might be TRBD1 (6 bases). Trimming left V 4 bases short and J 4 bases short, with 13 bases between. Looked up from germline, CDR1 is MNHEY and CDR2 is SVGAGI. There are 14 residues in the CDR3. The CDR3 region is CASSFLGRGTEAFF. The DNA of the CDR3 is TGTGCCAGCAGTTTCTTAGGCAGGGGCACTGAAGCTTTCTTT.

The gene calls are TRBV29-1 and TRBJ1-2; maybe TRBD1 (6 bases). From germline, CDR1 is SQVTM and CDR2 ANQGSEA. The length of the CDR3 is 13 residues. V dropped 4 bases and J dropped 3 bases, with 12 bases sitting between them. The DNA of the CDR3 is TGCAGCGTTGCTGGGGGGCCCTACTATGGCTACACCTTC. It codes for CSVAGGPYYGYTF. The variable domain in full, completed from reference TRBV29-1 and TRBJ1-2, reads SAVISQKPSRDICQRGTSLTIQCQVDSQVTMMFWYRQQPGQSLTLIATANQGSEATYESGFVIDKFPISRPNLTFSTLTVSNMSPEDSSIYLCSVAGGPYYGYTFGSGTRLTVV.

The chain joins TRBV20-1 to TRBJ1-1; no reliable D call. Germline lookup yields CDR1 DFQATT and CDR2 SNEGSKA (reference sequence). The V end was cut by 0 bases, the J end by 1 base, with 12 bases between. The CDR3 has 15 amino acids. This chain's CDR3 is CSARDLRRGNTEAFF. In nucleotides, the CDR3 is TGCAGTGCTAGAGATTTGCGTCGTGGGAACACTGAAGCTTTCTTT.